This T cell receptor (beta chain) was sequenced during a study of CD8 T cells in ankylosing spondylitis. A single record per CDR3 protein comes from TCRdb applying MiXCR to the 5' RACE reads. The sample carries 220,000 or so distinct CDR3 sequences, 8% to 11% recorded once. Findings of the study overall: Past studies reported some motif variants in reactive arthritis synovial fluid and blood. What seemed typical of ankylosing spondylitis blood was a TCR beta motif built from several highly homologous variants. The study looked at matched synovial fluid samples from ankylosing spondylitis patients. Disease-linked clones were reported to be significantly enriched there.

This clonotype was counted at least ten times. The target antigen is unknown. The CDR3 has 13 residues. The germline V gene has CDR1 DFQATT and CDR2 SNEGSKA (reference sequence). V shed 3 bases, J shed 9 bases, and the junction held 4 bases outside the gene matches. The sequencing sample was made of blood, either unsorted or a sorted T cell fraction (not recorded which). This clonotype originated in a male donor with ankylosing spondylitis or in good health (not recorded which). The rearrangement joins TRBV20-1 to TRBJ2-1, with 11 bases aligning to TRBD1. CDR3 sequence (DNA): TGCAGTGCTAGGGACAGGGGGCTGCTTGAGCAGTTCTTC. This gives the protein CSARDRGLLEQFF.